These 28 T cell receptor beta chains originate from one sample sequenced in a study of blood T cell repertoires in COVID-19 (dated by TCRdb to between 2020 and 2021). The library was made by the immunoSEQ multiplex PCR assay. The immuneACCESS repertoire file appears here via TCRdb, limited to in-frame rearrangements. These files lack a portion of the clones; in checked studies, under half of the deficit traces to unresolved V genes, and the cause of the others is not known. The sample table contains just under 65,000 clones; only one count was recorded for 82% of them. The ten largest clonotypes hold about 41% of the sample. Sequencing was carried out using peripheral blood. The receptor source for this set is a human donor in a cohort sampled during active COVID-19.

Here the CDR3 reads CASSQDWGTSGKEQFF. CDR3 nucleotide sequence: TGCGCCAGCAGCCAAGATTGGGGGACTAGCGGTAAGGAGCAGTTCTTC. The chain uses TRBV4-1 and TRBJ2-1; 11 bases align to TRBD2. Germline values: CDR1 MGHRA, CDR2 YSYEKL. V shed 0 bases and J 10 bases; nucleotides not matched to a gene: 8. This CDR3 has 16 residues.

The chain has TRBV21-1 and TRBJ2-7; the listed D gene, TRBD1, was not tested against the DNA. TRBV21-1 is an annotated pseudogene. CDR3 length equals 15 residues. The CDR3 coding sequence is TGTGCCAGCAGCAACGCGGGACAGGGGGCGGGGGAGCAGTACTTC. Encoded protein: CASSNAGQGAGEQYF.

The chain employs TRBV28 and TRBJ2-1, with 10 bases fitting TRBD2. Germline-derived CDR1 and CDR2 are MDHEN and SYDVKM. The CDR3 is 17 amino acids. V lost 4 bases to trimming and J lost 9 bases; unmatched junction nucleotides: 15. Here the CDR3 DNA reads TGTGCCAGCAGTTCGACCCTCGGCAGCGGGGGGGCAGGTGAGCAGTTCTTC. Protein sequence: CASSSTLGSGGAGEQFF.

This clone was recorded at least ten times. The chain employs TRBV10-1 and TRBJ1-2; the match to TRBD1 covers 7 bases. Germline V CDR1 and CDR2: WNHNN, SYGVQD (reference sequence). V lost 5 bases to trimming and J lost 8 bases; unmatched junction nucleotides: 8. The length of the CDR3 is 13 residues. The CDR3 spells CASSPTGYGGYTF. The CDR3 coding sequence is TGCGCCAGCAGTCCGACAGGGTATGGGGGCTACACCTTC.

The chain uses TRBV19 and TRBJ1-2; 8 nucleotides agree with TRBD1. Germline lookup yields CDR1 LNHDA and CDR2 SQIVND (reference sequence). This CDR3 contains 13 residues. V was pared by 4 bases and J by 4 bases, with 2 bases of the junction left unmatched. CDR3 nucleotides: TGTGCCAGTAGTACCGGACAGGGCTATGGCTACACCTTC. Its protein is CASSTGQGYGYTF.

V and J are TRBV6-5 and TRBJ1-2; a weak D match, TRBD1 (6 bases). V was trimmed by 2 bases and J by 8 bases, leaving 18 bases between them. This CDR3 is 15 amino acids long. Germline V gene data show CDR1 as MNHEY and CDR2 as SVGAGI. CDR3: CASSYGGTVRGGYTF. As DNA, the CDR3 is TGTGCCAGCAGTTACGGCGGCACGGTCAGGGGCGGCTACACCTTC.

The chain recombines TRBV2 with TRBJ2-3; D not certain. V was pared by 4 bases and J by 2 bases, with 4 bases between. The germline CDR1 and CDR2 sequences are SNHLY and FYNNEI. The CDR3 is 12 residues long. CDR3 in amino acids: CASSANTDTQYF. CDR3 in DNA: TGTGCCAGCAGTGCCAACACAGATACGCAGTATTTT.

The rearrangement uses TRBV7-2 and TRBJ2-5, with 7 nucleotides matching TRBD1. V lost 4 bases to trimming and J lost 5 bases; unmatched junction nucleotides: 7. In germline, CDR1 is SGHTA, CDR2 FQGNSA. This CDR3 is built from 14 residues. This chain's CDR3 is CASSSQGVQETQYF. The CDR3 bases are TGTGCCAGCAGCTCTCAGGGGGTCCAGGAGACCCAGTACTTC.

This rearrangement joins TRBV3-1 (or the pseudogene TRBV3-2) to TRBJ2-5; 8 bases map to TRBD2. The germline gives CDR1 LGHDT, CDR2 YNNKEL (reference sequence). The CDR3 is 16 residues long. V was pared by 2 bases and J by 2 bases, with 7 bases of the junction left unmatched. The CDR3 here is CASSQRSGGLQETQYF. The CDR3 coding sequence is TGTGCCAGCAGCCAACGAAGCGGGGGCTTGCAAGAGACCCAGTACTTC.

This sequence joins TRBV9 and TRBJ1-6; a weak D match, TRBD1 (5 bases). Per germline, CDR1 SGDLS and CDR2 YYNGEE. The CDR3 sequence is 15 residues long. The ends were cut back, 0 bases at V and 8 bases at J, with 12 bases in the middle. The CDR3 DNA is TGTGCCAGCAGCGTAGAAGGGGTAGCGGATTCACCCCTCCACTTT. Its translation: CASSVEGVADSPLHF.

The chain has TRBV2 and TRBJ1-1; maybe TRBD1 (6 bases). The V end was cut by 2 bases, the J end by 3 bases, with 16 bases between. CDR1 SNHLY and CDR2 FYNNEI come from the germline V gene. This CDR3 region has 16 residues. CDR3 coding DNA: TGTGCCAGCAGTGAACCTGGTGGGGGCGCGTACACTGAAGCTTTCTTT. Its translation: CASSEPGGGAYTEAFF.

The V call is TRBV5-6, the J call TRBJ1-1; no reliable D call. Per germline, CDR1 SGHDT and CDR2 YYEEEE. The CDR3 length is 13 residues. V was shortened by 1 base and J by 6 bases, with 10 bases between the two germline ends. The CDR3 sequence: CASSLMGVSEAFF. The CDR3 DNA reads TGTGCCAGCAGCTTGATGGGAGTGTCTGAAGCTTTCTTT.

The genes are TRBV19 and TRBJ2-1, with TRBD2 matching 11 bases. This CDR3 contains 16 residues. Germline V CDR1 and CDR2: LNHDA, SQIVND (reference sequence). Trimming cost V 5 bases and J 9 bases; bases outside gene matches: 12. The CDR3 DNA reads TGTGCCAGTAGTTCCCGATCTAGCGGGGGGCGGGGTGAGCAGTTCTTC. Amino acids: CASSSRSSGGRGEQFF.

The CDR3 DNA reads as TGTGCCTGGAGTGTACCCCGACAGGGCCACTATGGCTACACCTTC. This translates into CAWSVPRQGHYGYTF. The chain carries TRBV30 and TRBJ1-2; 7 bases are a match to TRBD1. CDR1 and CDR2 from the germline V gene are GTSNPN and SVGIG (reference sequence). The trim removed 0 bases at V and 3 bases at J, leaving 7 bases unmatched. The CDR3 consists of 15 residues.

This clone appeared once. The genes are TRBV5-5 and TRBJ1-4, with 10 bases fitting TRBD1. CDR3 length: 18 residues. The germline gives CDR1 SGHKS, CDR2 YYEKEE (reference sequence). Germline trimming cut 0 bases from V and 7 bases from J; bases unmatched to any gene: 12. In DNA form, the CDR3 reads TGTGCCAGCAGCTTGGTCCCCACCCGGGACAGGGGACTTGAAAAACTGTTTTTT. Protein product: CASSLVPTRDRGLEKLFF.

The V gene is TRBV28, the J gene TRBJ2-1; 9 nucleotides match TRBD1. The length of the CDR3 is 17 residues. CDR1 and CDR2 (germline): MDHEN, SYDVKM. Trimming removed 2 bases from V and 6 bases from J; junction bases left unmatched: 11. The CDR3: CASSLSFGQGRFNEQFF. CDR3 nucleotide sequence: TGTGCCAGCAGTTTAAGTTTCGGACAGGGGAGATTCAATGAGCAGTTCTTC.

In its sample, this clone was seen once. This chain uses TRBV6-5 with TRBJ2-2; 8 bases match TRBD1. Germline values: CDR1 MNHEY, CDR2 SVGAGI. The CDR3 runs 13 residues. V was clipped by 9 bases and J by 1 base; unmatched bases: 1. In DNA, the CDR3 is TGTGCCAGAGGGACAGGGAACACCGGGGAGCTGTTTTTT. This encodes CARGTGNTGELFF.

This chain joins TRBV12-3 or TRBV12-4 and TRBJ2-7; TRBD1 aligns across 7 bases. The CDR3 sequence is 12 residues long. V shed 11 bases and J 4 bases; nucleotides not matched to a gene: 8. The chain's CDR3 is CAPGTEPYEQYF. The CDR3 DNA reads as TGTGCCCCCGGGACAGAACCATACGAGCAGTACTTC.

As to this clone: At one boundary the junction diverges from the germline segment, which might be a read error. The chain combines TRBV5-1 with TRBJ2-1, with TRBD2 matching 12 bases. From germline, CDR1 is SGHRS and CDR2 YFSETQ. The CDR3 has 15 residues. The CDR3 DNA reads as TGCACCAGCAGCCAGACTAGCGGGGGAATGGATGAGCAGTTCTTC. Its translation: CTSSQTSGGMDEQFF.

The V gene is TRBV2, the J gene TRBJ2-1; a weak D match, TRBD2 (6 bases). Trimming pared 3 bases from V and 0 bases from J, leaving 9 bases between. Germline V lookup: CDR1 SNHLY, CDR2 FYNNEI. This CDR3 is built from 15 residues. CDR3 amino acids: CASSESGSSYNEQFF. The DNA of the CDR3 is TGTGCCAGCAGTGAGTCCGGGAGCTCCTACAATGAGCAGTTCTTC.

The chain has TRBV2 and TRBJ1-6; D possibly corresponds to TRBD1 (6 bases). Looked up from germline, CDR1 is SNHLY and CDR2 is FYNNEI. This CDR3 has 13 residues. V dropped 6 bases and J dropped 12 bases, with 15 bases sitting between them. Here the CDR3 DNA reads TGTGCCAGCAGGGGACACCAAGACCGACCCCTCCACTTT. Encoded protein: CASRGHQDRPLHF. The entire variable domain, with the rest obtained from reference TRBV2 and TRBJ1-6, is as follows: EPEVTQTPSHQVTQMGQEVILRCVPISNHLYFYWYRQILGQKVEFLVSFYNNEISEKSEIFDDQFSVERPDGSNFTLKIRSTKLEDSAMYFCASRGHQDRPLHFGNGTRLTVT.

The chain recombines TRBV30 with TRBJ2-7; 9 positions agree with TRBD2. The CDR3 is made up of 15 amino acids. J was trimmed by 4 bases and V by 1 base; bases with no gene match: 8. Germline CDR1 reads GTSNPN; CDR2 reads SVGIG (reference sequence). The CDR3 nucleotides are TGTGCCTGGAGTGGAGGGGCTAGCGGGGTATACGAGCAGTACTTC. It yields the protein CAWSGGASGVYEQYF.

The chain joins TRBV4-2 to TRBJ1-3; D is unresolved. The germline V gene encodes CDR1 LGHNA and CDR2 YNFKEQ. The CDR3 runs 16 residues. Trimming removed 6 bases at V and 0 bases at J, with 15 bases between. The CDR3 coding sequence is TGTGCCAGCAGACACCTAGATAGCGGCTCTGGAAACACCATATATTTT. Its translation is CASRHLDSGSGNTIYF.

CDR3 DNA sequence: TGTGCCAGCAGCCCGGGACAGGCGAACACTGAAGCTTTCTTT. Its translation is CASSPGQANTEAFF. The chain links TRBV3-1 (or the pseudogene TRBV3-2) to TRBJ1-1, with TRBD1 matching over 8 bases. Trimming took 4 bases from V and 1 from J; bases not matched to a gene: 2. Per germline, CDR1 LGHDT and CDR2 YNNKEL (reference sequence). This CDR3 is built from 14 residues.

The CDR3 sequence is CASTIQGPEAFF. In nucleotides, the CDR3 is TGTGCCAGCACCATACAGGGCCCTGAAGCTTTCTTT. The V call is TRBV12-3 or TRBV12-4, the J call TRBJ1-1; D may be TRBD1 (6 bases). The CDR3 consists of 12 residues. Trimming removed 7 bases from V and 6 bases from J, with 12 bases in between.

V gene TRBV11-3 combines with J gene TRBJ2-2; D remains unclear. In germline, CDR1 is SGHNT, CDR2 YENEEA. Trimming stripped 2 bases from V and 0 bases from J, with 16 bases between. This CDR3 contains 18 residues. CDR3 in DNA: TGTGCCAGCAGCTTAAATTCGAACCAGGTCGCGAACACCGGGGAGCTGTTTTTT. It encodes CASSLNSNQVANTGELFF.

The gene calls are TRBV19 and TRBJ1-2; TRBD1 matches 7 bases. Germline V gene sequence: CDR1 LNHDA, CDR2 SQIVND (reference sequence). The CDR3 is 18 residues long. J gave up 0 bases and V 3 bases, and 13 bases lay outside the gene matches. CDR3 sequence: CASSIATGTARANYGYTF. The CDR3 bases are TGTGCCAGTAGTATTGCCACGGGGACAGCCCGAGCTAACTATGGCTACACCTTC.

The chain couples TRBV5-1 to TRBJ1-3, with D perhaps TRBD1 (6 bases). V dropped 3 bases and J dropped 4 bases, with 14 bases sitting between them. This CDR3 has 15 residues. Germline CDR1 is SGHRS and CDR2 is YFSETQ. For the CDR3, the DNA is TGCGCCAGCAGCTCGGAAACAGGGCCGGGAAACACCATATATTTT. This translates into CASSSETGPGNTIYF.